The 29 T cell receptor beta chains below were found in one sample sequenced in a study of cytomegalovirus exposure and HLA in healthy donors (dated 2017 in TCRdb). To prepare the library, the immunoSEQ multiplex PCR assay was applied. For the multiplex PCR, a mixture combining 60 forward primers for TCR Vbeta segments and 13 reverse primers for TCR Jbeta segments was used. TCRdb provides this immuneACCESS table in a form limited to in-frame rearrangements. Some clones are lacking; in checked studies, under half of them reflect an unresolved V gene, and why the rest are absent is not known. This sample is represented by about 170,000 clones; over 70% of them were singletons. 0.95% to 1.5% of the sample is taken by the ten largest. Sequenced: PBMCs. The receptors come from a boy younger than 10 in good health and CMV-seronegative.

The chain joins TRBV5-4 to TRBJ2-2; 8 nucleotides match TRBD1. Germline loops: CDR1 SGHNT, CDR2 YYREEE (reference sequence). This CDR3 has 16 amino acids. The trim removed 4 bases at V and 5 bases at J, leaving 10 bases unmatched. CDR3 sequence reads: CASSPGTGSYTGELFF. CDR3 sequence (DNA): TGTGCCAGCAGCCCCGGGACAGGATCGTATACCGGGGAGCTGTTTTTT.

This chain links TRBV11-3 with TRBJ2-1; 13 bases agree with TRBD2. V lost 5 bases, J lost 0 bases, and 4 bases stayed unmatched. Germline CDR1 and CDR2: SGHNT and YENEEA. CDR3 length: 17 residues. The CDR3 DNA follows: TGTGCCAGCAGCGGGACTAGCGGGGCTAGCTCCTACAATGAGCAGTTCTTC. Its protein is CASSGTSGASSYNEQFF.

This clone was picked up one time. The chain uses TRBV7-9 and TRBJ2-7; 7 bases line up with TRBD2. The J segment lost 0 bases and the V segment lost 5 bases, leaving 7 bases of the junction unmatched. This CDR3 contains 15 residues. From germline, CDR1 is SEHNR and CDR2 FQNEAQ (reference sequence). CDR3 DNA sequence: TGTGCCAGCAGCCCCCGGGGGGTCAGCTCCTACGAGCAGTACTTC. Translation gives CASSPRGVSSYEQYF.

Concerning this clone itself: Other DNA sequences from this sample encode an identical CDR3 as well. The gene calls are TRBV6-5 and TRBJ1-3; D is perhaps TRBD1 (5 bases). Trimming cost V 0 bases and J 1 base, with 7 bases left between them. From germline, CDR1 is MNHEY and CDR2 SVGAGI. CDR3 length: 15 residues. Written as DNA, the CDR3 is TGTGCCAGCAGTTACTCGGGGGGATCTGGAAACACCATATATTTT. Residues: CASSYSGGSGNTIYF.

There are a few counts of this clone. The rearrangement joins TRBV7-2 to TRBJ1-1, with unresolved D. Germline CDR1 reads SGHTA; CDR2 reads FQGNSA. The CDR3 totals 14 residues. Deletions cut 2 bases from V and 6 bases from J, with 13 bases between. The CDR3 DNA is TGTGCCAGCAGCTTATTCCCAGGTGAAGCTGAAGCTTTCTTT. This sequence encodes CASSLFPGEAEAFF.

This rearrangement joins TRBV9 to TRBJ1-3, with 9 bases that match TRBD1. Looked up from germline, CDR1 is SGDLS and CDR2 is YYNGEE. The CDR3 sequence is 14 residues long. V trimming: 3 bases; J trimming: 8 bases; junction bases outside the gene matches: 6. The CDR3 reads CASSATGGADTIYF. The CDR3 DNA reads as TGTGCCAGCAGCGCCACAGGGGGCGCGGACACCATATATTTT.

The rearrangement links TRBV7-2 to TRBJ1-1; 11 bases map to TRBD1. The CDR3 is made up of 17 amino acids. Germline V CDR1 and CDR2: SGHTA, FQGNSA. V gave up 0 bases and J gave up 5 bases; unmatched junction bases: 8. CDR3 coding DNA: TGTGCCAGCAGCTTAGCGGCGGACAGGGGGCGCAGAACTGAAGCTTTCTTT. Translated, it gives CASSLAADRGRRTEAFF.

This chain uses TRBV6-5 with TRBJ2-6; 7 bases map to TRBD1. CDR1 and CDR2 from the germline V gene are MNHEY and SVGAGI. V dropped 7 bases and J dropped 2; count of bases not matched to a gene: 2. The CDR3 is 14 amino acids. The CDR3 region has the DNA TGTGCCAGCACTCAGGGGGCTGGGGCCAACGTCCTGACTTTC. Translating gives CASTQGAGANVLTF.

The CDR3 DNA follows: TGTGCTAGTGGTTTGGTACCTCTCGGGACTAGCGGGAGCAGGCCTTACAATGAGCAGTTCTTC. Translating gives CASGLVPLGTSGSRPYNEQFF. The chain employs TRBV12-5 and TRBJ2-1; 14 bases line up with TRBD2. The CDR3 is 21 amino acids. Trimming removed 0 bases from V and 4 bases from J; junction bases left unmatched: 14. Germline CDR1 and CDR2: LGHNT and FRNRAP.

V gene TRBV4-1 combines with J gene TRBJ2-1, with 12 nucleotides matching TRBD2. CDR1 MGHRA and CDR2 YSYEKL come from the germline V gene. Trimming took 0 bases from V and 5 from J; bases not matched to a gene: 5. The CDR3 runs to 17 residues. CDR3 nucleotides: TGCGCCAGCAGCCAAGAAACGCGACTAGCGGGAGACAATGAGCAGTTCTTC. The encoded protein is CASSQETRLAGDNEQFF.

The CDR3 DNA reads as TGCGCCAGCAGCTTTAAGACCGGGACAGGGCGGAACACTGAAGCTTTCTTT. Translated: CASSFKTGTGRNTEAFF. V and J are TRBV5-1 and TRBJ1-1; TRBD1 aligns across 9 bases. After removal of 2 bases from V and 1 base from J, the junction contained 9 bases not matched to a gene. Germline-derived CDR1 and CDR2 are SGHRS and YFSETQ. The CDR3 spans 17 residues. The variable domain in full, completed from reference TRBV5-1 and TRBJ1-1, reads KAGVTQTPRYLIKTRGQQVTLSCSPISGHRSVSWYQQTPGQGLQFLFEYFSETQRNKGNFPGRFSGRQFSNSRSEMNVSTLELGDSALYLCASSFKTGTGRNTEAFFGQGTRLTVV.

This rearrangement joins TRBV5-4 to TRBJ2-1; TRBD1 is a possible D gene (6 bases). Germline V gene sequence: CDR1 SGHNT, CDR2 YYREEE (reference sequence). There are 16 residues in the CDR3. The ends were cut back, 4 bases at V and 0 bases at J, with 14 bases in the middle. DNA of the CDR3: TGTGCCAGCAGCCCCGGGGCAGGGGACTCCTACAATGAGCAGTTCTTC. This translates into CASSPGAGDSYNEQFF.

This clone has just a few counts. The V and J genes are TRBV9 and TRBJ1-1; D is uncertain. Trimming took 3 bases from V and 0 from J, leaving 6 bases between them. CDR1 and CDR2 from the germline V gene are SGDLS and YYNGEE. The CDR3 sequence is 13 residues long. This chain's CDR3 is CASSGGMNTEAFF. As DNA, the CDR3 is TGTGCCAGCAGCGGCGGAATGAACACTGAAGCTTTCTTT.

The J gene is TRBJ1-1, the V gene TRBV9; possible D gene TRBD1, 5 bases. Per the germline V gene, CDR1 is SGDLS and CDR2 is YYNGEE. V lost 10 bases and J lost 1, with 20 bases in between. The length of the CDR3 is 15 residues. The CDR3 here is CAPPGDQPKNTEAFF. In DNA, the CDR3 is TGTGCCCCGCCGGGGGACCAACCTAAGAACACTGAAGCTTTCTTT.

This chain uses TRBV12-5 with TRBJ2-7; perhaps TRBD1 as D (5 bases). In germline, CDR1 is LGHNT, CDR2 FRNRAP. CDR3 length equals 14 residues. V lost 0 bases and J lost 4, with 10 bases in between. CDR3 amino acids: CASGLVKGCYEQYV. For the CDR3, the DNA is TGTGCTAGTGGTTTGGTAAAGGGGTGTTACGAGCAGTACGTC.

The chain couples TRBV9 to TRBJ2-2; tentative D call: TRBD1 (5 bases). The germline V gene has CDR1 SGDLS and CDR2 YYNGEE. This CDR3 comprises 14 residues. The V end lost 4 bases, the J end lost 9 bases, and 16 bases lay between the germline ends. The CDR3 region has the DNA TGTGCCAGCAGCCCCAGGGCCGCGCCGAGGGAGCTGTTTTTT. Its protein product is CASSPRAAPRELFF.

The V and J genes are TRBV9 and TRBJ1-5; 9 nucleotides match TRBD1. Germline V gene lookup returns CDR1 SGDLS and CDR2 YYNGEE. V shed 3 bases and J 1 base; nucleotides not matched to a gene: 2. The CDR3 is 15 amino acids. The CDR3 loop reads CASSEGTGSNQPQHF. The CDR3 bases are TGTGCCAGCAGCGAAGGGACAGGGAGCAATCAGCCCCAGCATTTT.

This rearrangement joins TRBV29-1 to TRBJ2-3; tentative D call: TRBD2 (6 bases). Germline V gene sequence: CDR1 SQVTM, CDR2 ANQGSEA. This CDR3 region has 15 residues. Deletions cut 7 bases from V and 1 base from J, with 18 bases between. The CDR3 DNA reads TGCAGCGACGCCCAGCGGGCCGGAGGCACAGATACGCAGTATTTT. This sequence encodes CSDAQRAGGTDTQYF.

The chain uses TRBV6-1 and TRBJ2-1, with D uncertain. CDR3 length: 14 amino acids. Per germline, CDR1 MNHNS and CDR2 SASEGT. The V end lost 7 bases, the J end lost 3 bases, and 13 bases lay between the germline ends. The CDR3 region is CASKPTLSYNEQFF. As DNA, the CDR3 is TGTGCCAGCAAGCCCACTTTGAGCTACAATGAGCAGTTCTTC.

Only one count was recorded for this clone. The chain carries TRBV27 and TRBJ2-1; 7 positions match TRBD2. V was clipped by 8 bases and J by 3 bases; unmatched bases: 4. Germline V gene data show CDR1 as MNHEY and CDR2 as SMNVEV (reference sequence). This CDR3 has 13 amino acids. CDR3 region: CASGRANYNEQFF. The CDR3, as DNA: TGTGCCAGCGGGAGGGCCAACTACAATGAGCAGTTCTTC.

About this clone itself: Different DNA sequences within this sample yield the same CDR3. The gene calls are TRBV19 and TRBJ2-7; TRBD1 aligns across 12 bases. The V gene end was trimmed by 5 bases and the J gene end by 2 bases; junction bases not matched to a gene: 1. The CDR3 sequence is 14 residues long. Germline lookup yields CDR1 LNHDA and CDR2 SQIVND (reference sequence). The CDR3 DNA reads TGTGCCAGTAGTCGGGACAGGGGGCCCTACGAGCAGTACTTC. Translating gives CASSRDRGPYEQYF.

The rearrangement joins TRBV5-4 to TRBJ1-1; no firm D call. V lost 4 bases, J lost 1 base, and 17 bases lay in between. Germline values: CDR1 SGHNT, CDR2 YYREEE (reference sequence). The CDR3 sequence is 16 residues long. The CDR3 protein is CASSESPQMWNTEAFF. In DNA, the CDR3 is TGTGCCAGCAGCGAATCCCCACAGATGTGGAACACTGAAGCTTTCTTT.

This CDR3 reads CASSPGPGQPQHF. The DNA of the CDR3 is TGTGCCAGCAGCCCAGGCCCCGGTCAGCCCCAGCATTTT. V is TRBV7-9 and J is TRBJ1-5; unclear D gene. V lost 5 bases to trimming and J lost 6 bases, with 11 bases between them. This CDR3 comprises 13 residues. Per germline, CDR1 SEHNR and CDR2 FQNEAQ (reference sequence).

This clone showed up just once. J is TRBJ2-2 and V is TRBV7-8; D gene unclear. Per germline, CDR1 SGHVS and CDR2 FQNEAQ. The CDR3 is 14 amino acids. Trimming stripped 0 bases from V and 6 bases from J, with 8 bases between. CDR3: CASSLAGSPGELFF. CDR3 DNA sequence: TGTGCCAGCAGCTTAGCGGGTAGCCCCGGGGAGCTGTTTTTT. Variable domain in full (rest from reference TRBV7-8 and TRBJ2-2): GAGVSQSPRYKVAKRGQDVALRCDPISGHVSLFWYQQALGQGPEFLTYFQNEAQLDKSGLPSDRFFAERPEGSVSTLKIQRTQQEDSAVYLCASSLAGSPGELFFGEGSRLTVL.

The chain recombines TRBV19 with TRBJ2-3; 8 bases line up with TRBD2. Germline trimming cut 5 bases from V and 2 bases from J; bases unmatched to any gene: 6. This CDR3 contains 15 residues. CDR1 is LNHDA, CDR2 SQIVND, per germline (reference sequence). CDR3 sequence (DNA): TGTGCCAGTAGTGCAGCGGGAGTATTCACAGATACGCAGTATTTT. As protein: CASSAAGVFTDTQYF.

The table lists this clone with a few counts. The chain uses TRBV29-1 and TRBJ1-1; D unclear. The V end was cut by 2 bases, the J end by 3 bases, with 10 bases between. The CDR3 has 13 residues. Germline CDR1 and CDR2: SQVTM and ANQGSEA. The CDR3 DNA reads TGCAGCGTTGAATCTGGCCAGTACACTGAAGCTTTCTTT. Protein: CSVESGQYTEAFF.

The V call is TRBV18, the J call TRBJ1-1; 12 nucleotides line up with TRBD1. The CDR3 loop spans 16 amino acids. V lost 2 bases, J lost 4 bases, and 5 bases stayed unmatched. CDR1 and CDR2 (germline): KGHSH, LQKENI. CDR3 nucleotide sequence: TGTGCCAGCTCACCAGGGGACAGGGGGCGCGGCACTGAAGCTTTCTTT. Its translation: CASSPGDRGRGTEAFF.

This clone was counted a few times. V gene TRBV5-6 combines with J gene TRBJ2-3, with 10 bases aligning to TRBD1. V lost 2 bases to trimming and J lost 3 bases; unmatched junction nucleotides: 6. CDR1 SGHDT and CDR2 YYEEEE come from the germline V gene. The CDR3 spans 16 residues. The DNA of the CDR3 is TGTGCCAGCAGCTTCCAGGGACAGGGGCCGACAGATACGCAGTATTTT. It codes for CASSFQGQGPTDTQYF.

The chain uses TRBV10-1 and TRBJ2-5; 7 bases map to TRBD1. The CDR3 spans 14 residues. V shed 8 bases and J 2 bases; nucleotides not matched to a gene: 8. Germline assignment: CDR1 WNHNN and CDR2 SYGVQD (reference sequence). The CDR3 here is CASFTCRGQETQYF. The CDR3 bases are TGCGCCAGCTTTACTTGCAGGGGGCAAGAGACCCAGTACTTC.